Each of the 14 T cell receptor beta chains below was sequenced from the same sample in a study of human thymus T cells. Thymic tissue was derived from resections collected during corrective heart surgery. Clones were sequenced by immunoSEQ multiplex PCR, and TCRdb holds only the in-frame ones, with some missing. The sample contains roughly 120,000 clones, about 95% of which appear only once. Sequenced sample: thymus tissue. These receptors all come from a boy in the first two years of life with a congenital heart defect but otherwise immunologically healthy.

This chain's CDR3 is CASSQDVGDDTGELFF. The CDR3 DNA reads as TGCGCCAGCAGCCAAGATGTGGGGGACGACACCGGGGAGCTGTTTTTT. This rearrangement joins TRBV4-1 to TRBJ2-2; D tentatively reads TRBD1 or TRBD2 (5 bases each). The CDR3 runs 16 residues. Trimming pared 0 bases from V and 3 bases from J, leaving 11 bases between. CDR1 and CDR2 (germline): MGHRA, YSYEKL.

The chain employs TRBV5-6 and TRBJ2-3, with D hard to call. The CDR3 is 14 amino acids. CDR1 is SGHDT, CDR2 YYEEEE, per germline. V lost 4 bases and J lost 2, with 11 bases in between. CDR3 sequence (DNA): TGTGCCAGCAGCGGACGGAGAGTCACAGATACGCAGTATTTT. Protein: CASSGRRVTDTQYF.

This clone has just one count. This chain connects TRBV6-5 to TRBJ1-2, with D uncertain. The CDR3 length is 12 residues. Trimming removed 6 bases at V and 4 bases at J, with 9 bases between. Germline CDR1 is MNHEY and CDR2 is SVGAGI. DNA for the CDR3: TGTGCCAGCAGGTACGGAACCTATGGCTACACCTTC. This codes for CASRYGTYGYTF.

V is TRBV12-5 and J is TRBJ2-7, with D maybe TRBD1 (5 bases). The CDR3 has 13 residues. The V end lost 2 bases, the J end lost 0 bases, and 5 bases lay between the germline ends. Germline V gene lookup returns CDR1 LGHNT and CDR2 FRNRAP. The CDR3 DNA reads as TGTGCTAGTGGTTTGCAGGGCTCCTACGAGCAGTACTTC. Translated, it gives CASGLQGSYEQYF.

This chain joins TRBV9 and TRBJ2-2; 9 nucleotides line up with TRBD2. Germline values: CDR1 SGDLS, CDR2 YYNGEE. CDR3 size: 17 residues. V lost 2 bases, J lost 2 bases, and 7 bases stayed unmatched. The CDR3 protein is CASSVEAGGLNTGELFF. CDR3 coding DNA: TGTGCCAGCAGCGTCGAAGCGGGGGGTCTTAACACCGGGGAGCTGTTTTTT.

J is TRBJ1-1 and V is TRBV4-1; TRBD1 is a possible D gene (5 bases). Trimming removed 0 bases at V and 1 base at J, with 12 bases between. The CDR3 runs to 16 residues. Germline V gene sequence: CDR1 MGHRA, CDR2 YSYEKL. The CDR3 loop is CASSQEVGPANTEAFF. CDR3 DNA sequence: TGCGCCAGCAGCCAAGAAGTGGGGCCGGCGAACACTGAAGCTTTCTTT.

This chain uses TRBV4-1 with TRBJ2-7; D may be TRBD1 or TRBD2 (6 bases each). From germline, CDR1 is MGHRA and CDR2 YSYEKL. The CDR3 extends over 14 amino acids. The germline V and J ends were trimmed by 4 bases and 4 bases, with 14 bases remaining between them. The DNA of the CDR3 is TGCGCCAGCAGCCGAACGACAGGACTATACGAGCAGTACTTC. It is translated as CASSRTTGLYEQYF.

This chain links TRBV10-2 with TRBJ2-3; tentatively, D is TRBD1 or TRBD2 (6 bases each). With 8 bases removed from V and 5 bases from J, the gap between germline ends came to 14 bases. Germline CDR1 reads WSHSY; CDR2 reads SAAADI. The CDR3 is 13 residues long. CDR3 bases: TGCGCCAGCGTGAGGGGGGCGGGAGATACGCAGTATTTT. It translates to CASVRGAGDTQYF.

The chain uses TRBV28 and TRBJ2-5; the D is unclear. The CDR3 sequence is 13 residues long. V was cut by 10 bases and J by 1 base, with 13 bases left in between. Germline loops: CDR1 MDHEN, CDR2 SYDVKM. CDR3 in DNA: TGTGCCACCCTTGTCAGTCGCCAAGAGACCCAGTACTTC. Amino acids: CATLVSRQETQYF.

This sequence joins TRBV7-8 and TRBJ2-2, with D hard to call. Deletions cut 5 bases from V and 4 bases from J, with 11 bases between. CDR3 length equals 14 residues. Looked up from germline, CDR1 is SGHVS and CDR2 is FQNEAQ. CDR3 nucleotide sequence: TGTGCCAGCAGCCTCGTCCACGTCACCGGGGAGCTGTTTTTT. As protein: CASSLVHVTGELFF.

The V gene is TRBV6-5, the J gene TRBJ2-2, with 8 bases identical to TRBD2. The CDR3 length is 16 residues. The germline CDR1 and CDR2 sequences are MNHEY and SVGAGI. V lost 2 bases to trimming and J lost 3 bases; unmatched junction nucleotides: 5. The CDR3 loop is CASSYRAGADTGELFF. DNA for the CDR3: TGTGCCAGCAGTTACCGAGCGGGGGCCGACACCGGGGAGCTGTTTTTT.

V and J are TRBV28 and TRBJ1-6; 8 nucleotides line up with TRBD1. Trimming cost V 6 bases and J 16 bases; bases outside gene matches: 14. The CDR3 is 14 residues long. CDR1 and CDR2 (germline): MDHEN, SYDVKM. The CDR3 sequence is CASRLRTGLRKLHF. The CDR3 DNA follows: TGTGCCAGCAGGCTGAGGACAGGGCTTAGAAAGCTCCACTTT.

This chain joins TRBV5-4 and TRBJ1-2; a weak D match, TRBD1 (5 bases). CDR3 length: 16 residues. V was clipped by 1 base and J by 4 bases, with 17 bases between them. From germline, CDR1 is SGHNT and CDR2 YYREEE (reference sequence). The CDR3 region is CASSLNDRGVSYGYTF. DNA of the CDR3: TGTGCCAGCAGCTTGAATGACCGGGGGGTTAGCTATGGCTACACCTTC.

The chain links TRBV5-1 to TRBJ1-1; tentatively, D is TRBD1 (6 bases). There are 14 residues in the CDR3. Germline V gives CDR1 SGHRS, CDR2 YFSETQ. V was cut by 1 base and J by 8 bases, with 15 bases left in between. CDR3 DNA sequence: TGCGCCAGCAGCTTGTGGGGGAGGACAGCCGAAGCTTTCTTT. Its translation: CASSLWGRTAEAFF.